This section outlines one T cell receptor beta chain sequence together with its context. The data are from a study of blood T cell repertoires in COVID-19. Produced via immunoSEQ multiplex PCR; TCRdb's table is partial and in-frame only. The table shows more than 300,000 clones, with 88% occurring only once. Sequenced sample: peripheral blood. This clonotype was obtained from an older woman with COVID-19, enrolled during active disease.

The CDR3 region has the DNA TGTGCCAGCAGTTACTCGACGACAGCTAACTATGGCTACACCTTC. Protein: CASSYSTTANYGYTF. The chain recombines TRBV6-5 with TRBJ1-2; a weak D match, TRBD1 (5 bases). Germline-derived CDR1 and CDR2 are MNHEY and SVGAGI. There are 15 residues in the CDR3. Trimming took off 0 bases at V and 0 bases at J, with 8 bases between the two ends.